This is a list of T cell receptor beta chains from one sample in a study of neurological immune-mediated disorders. TCRdb fed the 5' RACE reads into MiXCR, producing one record per CDR3 protein. The sample lists 50,000 to 65,000 distinct CDR3 sequences; approximately 4.6% were seen once. The sample taken for sequencing was PBMCs. The source is a woman between 45 and 65 years old with multiple sclerosis. CDR3s include the opening cysteine and the closing phenylalanine or tryptophan. D genes are given only for firm matches. Clone size is stated in some rows and not others, as once, few, many or a class when expanded.

abundance,v_gene,d_gene,j_gene,CDR3nt,CDR3aa
.,TRBV5-1,TRBD1,TRBJ1-6,TGCGCCAGCAGCCCAGGACAGGGGGGATCACCCCTCAACTTT,CASSPGQGGSPLNF
many,TRBV21-1,.,TRBJ1-2,TGTGCCGTCAGGTTCTATGGCTACACCTTC,CAVRFYGYTF
many,TRBV14,.,TRBJ1-3,TGTGCCAGCAGCCCCCGGGTAGGAGGAAACACCATATATTTT,CASSPRVGGNTIYF
few,TRBV20-1,TRBD1,TRBJ2-3,TGCAGTCCGACAGGGGGCAGGACAGATACGCAGTATTTT,CSPTGGRTDTQYF
many,TRBV5-1,.,TRBJ1-2,TGCGCCAGCAGCTTGGCTGTCGGAAGCTATGGCTACACCTTC,CASSLAVGSYGYTF
many,TRBV6-2/TRBV6-3,.,TRBJ2-5,TGTGCCAGCAGTTACCCAGAGACCCAGTACTTC,CASSYPETQYF
many,TRBV27,.,TRBJ2-1,TGTGCCAGCAGTTATCAGAGATACAATGAGCAGTTCTTC,CASSYQRYNEQFF
many,TRBV7-9,TRBD1,TRBJ2-1,TGTGCCAGCAGCCCACAGGGGGCGGGGGAGCAGTTCTTC,CASSPQGAGEQFF
many,TRBV11-1,TRBD1,TRBJ2-7,TGTGCCAGCAGCGATAAGTACGTGACAGGGTCTTTGTCCTACGAGCAGTACTTC,CASSDKYVTGSLSYEQYF
many,TRBV21-1,.,TRBJ1-4,TGTGCCAGCAGCAAAAAAAGGAAGCCAGCTGACAGGGAGGTCACAAAACTGTTTTTT,CASSKKRKPADREVTKLFF
many,TRBV28,TRBD1,TRBJ2-7,TGTGCCAGCCAGGGGGACCAAAACGAGCAGTACTTC,CASQGDQNEQYF
.,TRBV7-2,.,TRBJ1-1,TGTGCCAGCAGTGTACCCGGAAGGCTCACTGAAGCTTTCTTT,CASSVPGRLTEAFF
many,TRBV20-1,.,TRBJ2-3,TGCAGTGCTAGAGATTGGGGGGCTCAAGATACGCAGTATTTT,CSARDWGAQDTQYF
.,TRBV6-4,.,TRBJ2-1,TGTGCCAGCAGTGACCAGGACAGCGCCTCCAATGAGCAGTTCTTC,CASSDQDSASNEQFF
many,TRBV5-1,.,TRBJ2-3,TGCGCCAGCAGCTTGGGGGGGGTCTCGGATACGCAGTATTTT,CASSLGGVSDTQYF
many,TRBV3-1,.,TRBJ2-3,TGTGCCAGCAGCCATCCGACCCCAGATACGCAGTATTTT,CASSHPTPDTQYF
many,TRBV7-2,.,TRBJ2-1,TGTGCCAGCAGCTTACAGGGCGCTGAGCAGTTCTTC,CASSLQGAEQFF
many,TRBV5-1,.,TRBJ1-1,TGCGCCAGCAGCAGTGGGGTGAACACTGAAGCTTTCTTT,CASSSGVNTEAFF
many,TRBV6-4,TRBD2,TRBJ2-3,TGTGCCAGCAGTACTAGCGGGGGGGCCACAGATACGCAGTATTTT,CASSTSGGATDTQYF
many,TRBV5-1,TRBD1,TRBJ2-5,TGCGCCAGCAGCTTCCAGGACAGGGACCAAGAGACCCAGTACTTC,CASSFQDRDQETQYF
many,TRBV7-9,.,TRBJ2-3,TGTGCCAGCAGCCCTCCTCTTACAGGTCGCACAGATACGCAGTATTTT,CASSPPLTGRTDTQYF
many,TRBV6-6,.,TRBJ1-2,TGTGCCAGCAAACCGGGGGTTCGGGAATATGGCTACACCTTC,CASKPGVREYGYTF
many,TRBV7-3,.,TRBJ2-3,TGTGCCAGCAGCCTAGGCCCAGGGGCTAAAGATACGCAGTATTTT,CASSLGPGAKDTQYF
many,TRBV5-1,.,TRBJ2-1,TGCGCCAGCAGCTTGGCCAATCGGGACGGAGATCAATACAATGAGCAGTTCTTC,CASSLANRDGDQYNEQFF
.,TRBV7-3,.,TRBJ2-3,TGTGCCAGCAGCTTAGGGCAGATGAGCGATACGCAGTATTTT,CASSLGQMSDTQYF
many,TRBV10-3,TRBD2,TRBJ2-7,TGTGCCATCAGTGGAAAAAGCGGGGGAGGTTACGAGCAGTACTTC,CAISGKSGGGYEQYF
many,TRBV6-6,.,TRBJ2-4,TGTGCCAGCAGTTACGGTGTGATTATGGCCAAAAACATTCAGTACTTC,CASSYGVIMAKNIQYF
many,TRBV15,.,TRBJ1-4,TGTGCCACCAGCAATAGACAGAGTGAAAAACTGTTTTTT,CATSNRQSEKLFF